Following are 32 T cell receptor beta chains from one sample sequenced in a study of beta chain features in type 1 diabetes. Their recognized antigens are unknown. Whole-study findings and limits: All four CD4+ subsets of Type 1 diabetes patients contained TCRB CDR3s that were moderately but significantly shorter.

All of the isolated RNA was reverse transcribed, so expressed TCRB transcripts were sequenced. Measured with immunoSEQ multiplex PCR; TCRdb has only the in-frame clones, and not every one. The sample lists more than 250,000 clones; approximately 20% were seen once. Sequenced sample: naive CD4+ T cells from blood. The receptors derive from a woman aged 40-49 years with type 1 diabetes.

This clone was observed a few times. The genes are TRBV4-1 and TRBJ1-1, with D hard to call. Trimming left V 1 base short and J 4 bases short, with 13 bases between. This CDR3 has 15 amino acids. Germline V gene sequence: CDR1 MGHRA, CDR2 YSYEKL. The CDR3 DNA reads TGCGCCAGCAGCCAAGCCGCAGGAACCGTCACTGAAGCTTTCTTT. This encodes CASSQAAGTVTEAFF.

In this sample, this clone turned up a few times. The chain employs TRBV27 and TRBJ1-2; D ambiguous. Deletions cut 8 bases from V and 3 bases from J, with 10 bases between. The CDR3 has 12 residues. The germline V gene encodes CDR1 MNHEY and CDR2 SMNVEV (reference sequence). Here the CDR3 DNA reads TGTGCCAGCGGAGGTGTGTACTATGGCTACACCTTC. It specifies CASGGVYYGYTF.

This clone was detected a few times. Other DNA sequences of this sample code for an identical CDR3. J is TRBJ1-1 and V is TRBV29-1; D possibly corresponds to TRBD1 (5 bases). With 4 bases removed from V and 0 bases from J, the gap between germline ends came to 9 bases. Germline V gene data show CDR1 as SQVTM and CDR2 as ANQGSEA. The CDR3 consists of 13 residues. CDR3 DNA sequence: TGCAGCGTTGTCCGACAGTTGAACACTGAAGCTTTCTTT. This sequence encodes CSVVRQLNTEAFF.

A few counts support this clone. The chain uses TRBV7-9 and TRBJ1-1, with 10 positions matching TRBD1. The CDR3 has 14 residues. CDR1 is SEHNR, CDR2 FQNEAQ, per germline (reference sequence). V lost 4 bases, J lost 7 bases, and 6 bases stayed unmatched. The CDR3 sequence: CASSSARTGGEAFF. DNA for the CDR3: TGTGCCAGCAGCTCCGCCCGGACAGGGGGTGAAGCTTTCTTT. Full variable domain (remainder filled in from reference TRBV7-9 and TRBJ1-1): DTGVSQNPRHKITKRGQNVTFRCDPISEHNRLYWYRQTLGQGPEFLTYFQNEAQLEKSRLLSDRFSAERPKGSFSTLEIQRTEQGDSAMYLCASSSARTGGEAFFGQGTRLTVV.

The rearrangement uses TRBV7-2 and TRBJ2-3; 12 bases fit TRBD1. The CDR3 contains 14 residues. Looked up from germline, CDR1 is SGHTA and CDR2 is FQGNSA. V dropped 7 bases and J dropped 4; count of bases not matched to a gene: 3. CDR3: CASTGTGGPDTQYF. CDR3 nucleotides: TGTGCCAGCACCGGGACAGGGGGCCCAGATACGCAGTATTTT.

This clone was seen a few times. The CDR3: CSVSDRLEQYF. For the CDR3, the DNA is TGCAGCGTTTCCGACCGACTGGAGCAGTACTTC. The rearrangement links TRBV29-1 to TRBJ2-7; D is uncertain. CDR3 length: 11 amino acids. The germline gives CDR1 SQVTM, CDR2 ANQGSEA. V was pared by 5 bases and J by 7 bases, with 12 bases between.

This clone has a handful of counts. The chain joins TRBV6-5 to TRBJ2-7, with TRBD1 matching 10 bases. The CDR3 contains 14 residues. Looked up from germline, CDR1 is MNHEY and CDR2 is SVGAGI. V dropped 6 bases and J dropped 4; count of bases not matched to a gene: 6. The CDR3 nucleotides read TGTGCCAGCAGCAGGGGACAGGGGCAATACGAGCAGTACTTC. This codes for CASSRGQGQYEQYF.

This chain joins TRBV29-1 and TRBJ1-5; D is perhaps TRBD1 (5 bases). Germline V gene lookup returns CDR1 SQVTM and CDR2 ANQGSEA. The V gene lost 4 bases and the J gene lost 9 bases, with 13 bases spanning the gap. This CDR3 comprises 12 residues. The CDR3 here is CSVATGGGPQHF. In DNA form, the CDR3 reads TGCAGCGTTGCGACCGGGGGAGGGCCCCAGCATTTT.

CDR3 in amino acids: CASSFGGRGETQYF. CDR3 DNA: TGCGCCAGCAGCTTTGGCGGGAGAGGTGAGACCCAGTACTTC. The chain recombines TRBV5-1 with TRBJ2-5, with 7 bases that match TRBD2. Germline lookup yields CDR1 SGHRS and CDR2 YFSETQ. V trimming: 2 bases; J trimming: 5 bases; junction bases outside the gene matches: 6. The CDR3 covers 14 residues.

CDR3 DNA sequence: TGCGCCAGCAGCTTGACAGGTAGCTCCTACGAGCAGTACTTC. Encoded protein: CASSLTGSSYEQYF. This chain links TRBV5-1 with TRBJ2-7, with a possible D match to TRBD1 (5 bases). V lost 1 base, J lost 0 bases, and 8 bases lay in between. The CDR3 contains 14 residues. The germline gives CDR1 SGHRS, CDR2 YFSETQ.

The V and J genes are TRBV30 and TRBJ1-2, with D unresolved. The germline V gene encodes CDR1 GTSNPN and CDR2 SVGIG (reference sequence). CDR3 length: 11 amino acids. The V end was cut by 3 bases, the J end by 5 bases, with 7 bases between. The CDR3: CAWSGWYGYTF. The CDR3, as DNA: TGTGCCTGGAGCGGTTGGTATGGCTACACCTTC.

The CDR3 DNA follows: TGTGCCAGCAGTGGGGGCCGAGAAGCTTTCTTT. Protein: CASSGGREAFF. The V call is TRBV2, the J call TRBJ1-1, with D perhaps TRBD1 (5 bases). V lost 4 bases and J 8 bases, leaving 8 bases between the germline ends. The germline CDR1 and CDR2 sequences are SNHLY and FYNNEI. There are 11 residues in the CDR3.

The chain couples TRBV9 to TRBJ1-1, with D possibly being TRBD1 (6 bases). V lost 1 base to trimming and J lost 8 bases, with 12 bases between them. The germline CDR1 and CDR2 sequences are SGDLS and YYNGEE. The CDR3 totals 13 residues. The DNA of the CDR3 is TGTGCCAGCAGCGTATCGTCCGGGACAGAAGCTTTCTTT. This translates into CASSVSSGTEAFF.

The rearrangement joins TRBV5-6 to TRBJ2-7, with D possibly being TRBD1 (5 bases). V lost 1 base, J lost 2 bases, and 10 bases lay in between. Germline V gene lookup returns CDR1 SGHDT and CDR2 YYEEEE. CDR3 size: 14 residues. Written as DNA, the CDR3 is TGTGCCAGCAGCTTGTGGACGGACACCTACGAGCAGTACTTC. Translated, it gives CASSLWTDTYEQYF.

The table lists this clone with a few counts. The J gene is TRBJ1-5, the V gene TRBV27; 10 positions agree with TRBD1. J gave up 7 bases and V 5 bases, and 8 bases lay outside the gene matches. CDR1 and CDR2 (germline): MNHEY, SMNVEV (reference sequence). This CDR3 has 15 residues. CDR3 in DNA: TGTGCCAGCAGTCCCCGGGACAGGGGTGGGCAGCCCCAGCATTTT. Encoded protein: CASSPRDRGGQPQHF.

The chain uses TRBV4-2 and TRBJ2-7; D gene ambiguous. V was clipped by 4 bases and J by 5 bases, with 12 bases between them. The length of the CDR3 is 13 residues. CDR1 and CDR2 (germline): LGHNA, YNFKEQ. The CDR3 loop reads CASSPPAAHEQYF. The CDR3 DNA is TGTGCCAGCAGCCCCCCTGCGGCCCACGAGCAGTACTTC.

This rearrangement joins TRBV28 to TRBJ1-2, with D hard to call. Germline CDR1 and CDR2: MDHEN and SYDVKM. V lost 6 bases, J lost 8 bases, and 19 bases lay in between. This CDR3 spans 14 amino acids. This chain's CDR3 is CASRSSRSGGGYTF. The CDR3, as DNA: TGTGCCAGCAGGTCAAGCCGAAGTGGAGGCGGCTACACCTTC.

This clone has a handful of counts. The chain joins TRBV30 to TRBJ2-7; 7 bases agree with TRBD2. This CDR3 has 13 amino acids. Trimming took 1 base from V and 7 from J; bases not matched to a gene: 7. Germline V gene sequence: CDR1 GTSNPN, CDR2 SVGIG (reference sequence). The chain's CDR3 is CAWSGVGGSEQYF. The CDR3 DNA sequence: TGTGCCTGGAGTGGAGTGGGAGGGAGTGAGCAGTACTTC.

The chain links TRBV9 to TRBJ2-2, with D tentatively TRBD2 (5 bases). This CDR3 has 15 amino acids. Germline CDR1 is SGDLS and CDR2 is YYNGEE. V shed 4 bases and J shed 0 bases, with 10 bases lying between them. As DNA, the CDR3 is TGTGCCAGCAGCCGGACTTACCCGAACACCGGGGAGCTGTTTTTT. Protein product: CASSRTYPNTGELFF.

The CDR3 is CASSLDPYSPLHF. CDR3 DNA sequence: TGTGCCAGCAGCTTAGATCCGTATTCACCCCTCCACTTT. The V call is TRBV7-9, the J call TRBJ1-6; the D is unclear. This CDR3 comprises 13 residues. Germline loops: CDR1 SEHNR, CDR2 FQNEAQ (reference sequence). V was trimmed by 1 base and J by 8 bases, leaving 6 bases between them.

The gene calls are TRBV7-2 and TRBJ2-7; D remains unclear. Germline CDR1 and CDR2: SGHTA and FQGNSA. Trimming left V 5 bases short and J 0 bases short, with 14 bases between. This CDR3 contains 15 residues. CDR3 sequence reads: CASSPWAEISYEQYF. For the CDR3, the DNA is TGTGCCAGCAGCCCTTGGGCAGAAATCTCCTACGAGCAGTACTTC. Filled out from reference TRBV7-2 and TRBJ2-7, the complete variable domain reads GAGVSQSPSNKVTEKGKDVELRCDPISGHTALYWYRQSLGQGLEFLIYFQGNSAPDKSGLPSDRFSAERTGGSVSTLTIQRTQQEDSAVYLCASSPWAEISYEQYFGPGTRLTVT.

The gene calls are TRBV5-1 and TRBJ2-7; 8 nucleotides match TRBD1. This CDR3 contains 14 residues. J was trimmed by 3 bases and V by 0 bases; bases with no gene match: 2. The V gene's germline CDR1 is SGHRS and CDR2 YFSETQ. The CDR3 loop reads CASSLGGQGYEQYF. The CDR3 DNA reads as TGCGCCAGCAGCTTGGGAGGACAGGGCTACGAGCAGTACTTC.

This clone came up a few times. The chain links TRBV27 to TRBJ2-7, with TRBD1 identical over 9 bases. The germline gives CDR1 MNHEY, CDR2 SMNVEV (reference sequence). Unmatched junction bases numbered 11, after V lost 8 bases and J lost 0 bases. This CDR3 spans 16 amino acids. The CDR3 loop reads CASGSQDRGSSYEQYF. In nucleotides, the CDR3 is TGTGCCAGCGGTTCCCAGGACAGGGGTTCCTCCTACGAGCAGTACTTC.

The rearrangement uses TRBV29-1 and TRBJ2-5; TRBD1 might be the D (6 bases). CDR3 length: 13 residues. CDR1 is SQVTM and CDR2 is ANQGSEA in the germline V gene. The ends were cut back, 7 bases at V and 4 bases at J, with 16 bases in the middle. The CDR3 nucleotides are TGCAGCGCATGCCAGGGGCGAGGAGAGACCCAGTACTTC. Its protein product is CSACQGRGETQYF.

The chain combines TRBV15 with TRBJ2-1; 8 nucleotides agree with TRBD1. Germline assignment: CDR1 LNHNV and CDR2 YYDKDF (reference sequence). The ends lost 4 bases at V and 8 bases at J; junction bases unmatched: 10. The CDR3 is 15 amino acids. CDR3 sequence (DNA): TGTGCCACCAGCAAAAGGCAGGGGGCGAAGGATGAGCAGTTCTTC. It encodes CATSKRQGAKDEQFF. Full variable domain (rest looked up from reference TRBV15 and TRBJ2-1): DAMVIQNPRYQVTQFGKPVTLSCSQTLNHNVMYWYQQKSSQAPKLLFHYYDKDFNNEADTPDNFQSRRPNTSFCFLDIRSPGLGDTAMYLCATSKRQGAKDEQFFGPGTRLTVL.

This clone was detected only a few times. This chain uses TRBV9 with TRBJ2-4; 8 nucleotides match TRBD1. The CDR3 runs to 15 residues. Germline CDR1 reads SGDLS; CDR2 reads YYNGEE. V lost 4 bases, J lost 6 bases, and 9 bases stayed unmatched. The CDR3 region is CASSPRQGIGNIQYF. Here the CDR3 DNA reads TGTGCCAGCAGCCCACGACAGGGGATAGGAAACATTCAGTACTTC.

V usage is TRBV10-3 and J usage is TRBJ1-2; 8 positions agree with TRBD1. V shed 0 bases and J 1 base; nucleotides not matched to a gene: 10. CDR3 length: 18 amino acids. Germline loops: CDR1 ENHRY, CDR2 SYGVKD. In DNA form, the CDR3 reads TGTGCCATCAGTGAGTCCCTCGGACAGGGACAACGTAACTATGGCTACACCTTC. It codes for CAISESLGQGQRNYGYTF.

The chain employs TRBV29-1 and TRBJ2-1; 7 bases line up with TRBD1. The CDR3 is 15 residues long. J was trimmed by 4 bases and V by 1 base; bases with no gene match: 7. Germline V gives CDR1 SQVTM, CDR2 ANQGSEA. CDR3 amino acids: CSVEANRGPYNEQFF. CDR3 sequence (DNA): TGCAGCGTTGAAGCCAACAGGGGCCCGTACAATGAGCAGTTCTTC.

This clone has a handful of counts. CDR3 region: CASSVVGLQAFF. Here the CDR3 DNA reads TGTGCCAGCAGTGTTGTCGGTCTCCAAGCTTTCTTT. The V call is TRBV2, the J call TRBJ1-1; D unresolved. The CDR3 sequence is 12 residues long. The germline V gene has CDR1 SNHLY and CDR2 FYNNEI. Trimming cost V 4 bases and J 9 bases, with 12 bases left between them.

Only a few counts were recorded for this clone. The chain recombines TRBV14 with TRBJ1-1, with D possibly TRBD1 on 5 matching bases. V dropped 5 bases and J dropped 1 base, with 8 bases sitting between them. Germline V gene sequence: CDR1 SGHDN, CDR2 FVKESK. This CDR3 has 13 amino acids. Here the CDR3 DNA reads TGTGCCAGCAGCTACGGACAGAACACTGAAGCTTTCTTT. This translates into CASSYGQNTEAFF. The variable domain in full, with the rest retrieved from reference TRBV14 and TRBJ1-1, is EAGVTQFPSHSVIEKGQTVTLRCDPISGHDNLYWYRRVMGKEIKFLLHFVKESKQDESGMPNNRFLAERTGGTYSTLKVQPAELEDSGVYFCASSYGQNTEAFFGQGTRLTVV.

The J gene is TRBJ2-7, the V gene TRBV28; D gene uncertain. Germline loops: CDR1 MDHEN, CDR2 SYDVKM. The CDR3 extends over 13 amino acids. V was cut by 2 bases and J by 3 bases, with 8 bases left in between. The CDR3 coding sequence is TGTGCCAGCAGTTTACCGCGGAGCTACGAGCAGTACTTC. Its protein product is CASSLPRSYEQYF. Looking up the rest from reference TRBV28 and TRBJ2-7 gives the full variable domain: DVKVTQSSRYLVKRTGEKVFLECVQDMDHENMFWYRQDPGLGLRLIYFSYDVKMKEKGDIPEGYSVSREKKERFSLILESASTNQTSMYLCASSLPRSYEQYFGPGTRLTVT.

This clone was counted between two and nine times. The chain uses TRBV19 and TRBJ2-7, with 7 nucleotides matching TRBD1. The length of the CDR3 is 15 residues. V lost 5 bases to trimming and J lost 2 bases; unmatched junction nucleotides: 9. Germline CDR1 and CDR2: LNHDA and SQIVND (reference sequence). CDR3 in DNA: TGTGCCAGTAGTCCCCGGACAGGTAATACCTACGAGCAGTACTTC. It codes for CASSPRTGNTYEQYF. Full variable domain (outside the CDR3, taken from reference TRBV19 and TRBJ2-7): DGGITQSPKYLFRKEGQNVTLSCEQNLNHDAMYWYRQDPGQGLRLIYYSQIVNDFQKGDIAEGYSVSREKKESFPLTVTSAQKNPTAFYLCASSPRTGNTYEQYFGPGTRLTVT.